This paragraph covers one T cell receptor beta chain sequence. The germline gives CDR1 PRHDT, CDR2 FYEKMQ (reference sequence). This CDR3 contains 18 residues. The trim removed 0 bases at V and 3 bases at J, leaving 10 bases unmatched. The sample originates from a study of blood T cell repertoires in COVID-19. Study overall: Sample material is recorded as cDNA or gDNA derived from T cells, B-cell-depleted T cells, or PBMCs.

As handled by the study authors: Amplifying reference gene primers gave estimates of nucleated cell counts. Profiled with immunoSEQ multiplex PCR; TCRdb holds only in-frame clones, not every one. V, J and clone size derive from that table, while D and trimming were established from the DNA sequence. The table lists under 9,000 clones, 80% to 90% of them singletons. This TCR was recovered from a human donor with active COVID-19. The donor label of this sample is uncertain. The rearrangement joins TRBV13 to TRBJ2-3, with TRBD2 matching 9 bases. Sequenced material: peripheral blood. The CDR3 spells CASSLGRGAGGTTDTQYF. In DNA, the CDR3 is TGTGCCAGCAGCTTAGGCCGGGGAGCGGGGGGAACGACAGATACGCAGTATTTT.